The rows below give T cell receptor beta chains drawn from one sample of a study of cytomegalovirus exposure and HLA in healthy donors. The protocol was immunoSEQ multiplex PCR, while the TCRdb copy is restricted to in-frame clones and leaves out a portion. The sample comprises hundreds of thousands of clones, under 80% of which are singletons, and roughly 1.9% rests with the top ten. Sequences were obtained from PBMCs. The receptors come from a woman between 25 and 40 years old in good health and CMV-seronegative. The CDR3 runs from the conserved cysteine through the conserved F or W. D genes are given only for firm matches. Clone size, where shown, is once, few, many, or a class for clones that have expanded.

clone_size,d_call,j_call,v_call,cdr3_nt,cdr3_aa
-,-,TRBJ2-2,TRBV5-1,TGCGCCAGCAGCTTGTTCCAGGGTGACACCGGGGAGCTGTTTTTT,CASSLFQGDTGELFF
-,-,TRBJ1-6,TRBV6-5,TGTGCCAGCACCCCAGACAGGTTAAATTCACCCCTCCACTTT,CASTPDRLNSPLHF
-,-,TRBJ1-3,TRBV5-4,TGTGCCAGCAGCTTAGGAGGGTCCTCTGGAAACACCATATATTTT,CASSLGGSSGNTIYF
-,TRBD2,TRBJ2-1,TRBV4-2,TGTGCCAGCAGCCAAGATGCTGATCGCGGGGGGAATGAGCAGTTCTTC,CASSQDADRGGNEQFF
-,-,TRBJ1-4,TRBV21-1,TGTGCCAGCAGCACCGTAGGGGGCAGAACAACTAATGAAAAACTGTTTTTT,CASSTVGGRTTNEKLFF
-,TRBD1,TRBJ2-7,TRBV6-5,TGTGCCAGCAGGACCGGGACAGGGAGTTACGAGCAGTACTTC,CASRTGTGSYEQYF
-,-,TRBJ2-2,TRBV7-9,TGTGCCAGCAGCTTAAACGGGTTTAACACCGGGGAGCTGTTTTTT,CASSLNGFNTGELFF
few,TRBD1,TRBJ2-5,TRBV6-5,TGTGCCAGCAGTTACTCTTGGACAGGGAAGGAGACCCAGTACTTC,CASSYSWTGKETQYF
-,TRBD2,TRBJ2-7,TRBV19,TGTGCCAGTAGCTTGACCTGGGAGGGGTCCTACGAGCAGTACTTC,CASSLTWEGSYEQYF
-,-,TRBJ1-1,TRBV11-2,TGTGCCAGCAGCTCTAAGACAGGCCACGCTGAAGCTTTCTTT,CASSSKTGHAEAFF
-,-,TRBJ1-4,TRBV7-9,TGTGCCAGCAGCTCGAGACTATCAACTAATGAAAAACTGTTTTTT,CASSSRLSTNEKLFF
few,-,TRBJ1-4,TRBV5-4,TGTGCCAGCAGCTCTGCCTGGGGCGATGAAAAACTGTTTTTT,CASSSAWGDEKLFF
-,TRBD1,TRBJ1-1,TRBV7-9,TGTGCCAGCAGCTTAACCGGGACAGGGGCCACTGAAGCTTTCTTT,CASSLTGTGATEAFF
-,-,TRBJ1-2,TRBV19,TGTGCCAGTACCCTACTTGACAGTTTAGATGGCTACACCTTC,CASTLLDSLDGYTF
few,-,TRBJ1-4,TRBV7-9,TGTGCCAGCAGCTCCGACAGGTTCTATGAAAAACTGTTTTTT,CASSSDRFYEKLFF
-,-,TRBJ2-7,TRBV7-9,TGTTCCAGCAGCCAGTCCACGGGACTCACCATCTCCTACGAGCAGTACTTC,CSSSQSTGLTISYEQYF
-,TRBD1,TRBJ1-1,TRBV14,TGTGCCAGCAGCCCACAGGGGGCAGGCTACGAAGCTTTCTTT,CASSPQGAGYEAFF
-,-,TRBJ1-2,TRBV21-1,TGTGCCAGCATCATCGGGACAGAAGAGTTTTTATTAACCAACTATGGCTACACCTTC,CASIIGTEEFLLTNYGYTF
-,-,TRBJ2-7,TRBV6-5,TGTGCCAGCAGAGAAATGTTCTGGCCCTACGAGCAGTACTTC,CASREMFWPYEQYF
-,TRBD1,TRBJ2-5,TRBV6-1,TGTGCCAGCAGGGGACAGGGAACGACGGAGACCCAGTACTTC,CASRGQGTTETQYF
-,-,TRBJ1-2,TRBV7-9,TGTGCCAGCAGCTTACGAGGGACTAACTATGGCTACACCTTC,CASSLRGTNYGYTF
-,-,TRBJ2-1,TRBV6-5,TGTGCCAGCAGTTCCACGAGGGGGGAGGGCCAGGATGAGCAGTTCTTC,CASSSTRGEGQDEQFF
-,-,TRBJ2-3,TRBV11-2,TGTGCCAGCAGCCTCCGCGTCCAGGCAGATACGCAGTATTTT,CASSLRVQADTQYF
-,-,TRBJ1-1,TRBV27,TGTGCCAGCAGTTTAGACCGGGTAGGCACTGAAGCTTTCTTT,CASSLDRVGTEAFF
-,TRBD2,TRBJ2-2,TRBV2,TGTGCCAGCAAGAGGGAGGGTATCACCGGGGAGCTGTTTTTT,CASKREGITGELFF
-,-,TRBJ2-3,TRBV27,TGTGCCAGCAGTTTTTCCAGGGGCGCAGATACGCAGTATTTT,CASSFSRGADTQYF
-,-,TRBJ1-3,TRBV4-1,TGCGCCAGCAGTTACCCAGACTCTGGAAACACCATATATTTT,CASSYPDSGNTIYF
-,TRBD1,TRBJ1-2,TRBV19,TGTGCCAGTAGTATAGGACAGGGGGCAGATGGCTACACCTTC,CASSIGQGADGYTF
few,-,TRBJ1-1,TRBV30,TGTGCCTGGAGTTGGGGGGACACTGAAGCTTTCTTT,CAWSWGDTEAFF
-,TRBD1,TRBJ1-4,TRBV14,TGTGCCAGCAGCCAAGAATTACCGGGACAGGGGAATGAAAAACTGTTTTTT,CASSQELPGQGNEKLFF
-,-,TRBJ1-2,TRBV18,TGTGCCAGCTCCCAGGATTCTGACTATGGCTCCACCTTC,CASSQDSDYGSTF
few,TRBD1,TRBJ1-4,TRBV6-5,TGTGCCAGCTCCACCGGACAGGGTAGGGGTGAAAAACTGTTTTTT,CASSTGQGRGEKLFF
-,-,TRBJ2-7,TRBV27,TGTGCCAGCAGTTCCCTAGACGGTATGTCTGCCTACGAGCAGTACTTC,CASSSLDGMSAYEQYF